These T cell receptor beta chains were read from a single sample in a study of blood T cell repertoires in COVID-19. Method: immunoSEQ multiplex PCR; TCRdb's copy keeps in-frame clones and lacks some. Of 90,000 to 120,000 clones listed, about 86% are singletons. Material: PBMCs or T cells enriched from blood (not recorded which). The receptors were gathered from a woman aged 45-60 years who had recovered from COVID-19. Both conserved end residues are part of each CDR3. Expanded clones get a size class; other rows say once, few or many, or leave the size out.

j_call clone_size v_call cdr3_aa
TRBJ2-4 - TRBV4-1 CASSQGLAGGLIKNIQYF
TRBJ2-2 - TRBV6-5 CASSRRTGLTGELFF
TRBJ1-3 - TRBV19 CASSIVRGSGNTIYF
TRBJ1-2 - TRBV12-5 CASARGLPRDRGARGYTF
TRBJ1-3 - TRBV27 CASSPRTGLSSGNTIYF
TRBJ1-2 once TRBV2 CATEKERGLLNGYTF
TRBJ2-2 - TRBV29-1 CSVSANTGELFF
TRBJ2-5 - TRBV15 CATSEADAGGRKTQYF
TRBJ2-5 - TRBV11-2 CASSQEWETQYF
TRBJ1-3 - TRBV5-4 CASSYYSGTLSGNTIYF
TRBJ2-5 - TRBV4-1 CASSRGGVETQYF
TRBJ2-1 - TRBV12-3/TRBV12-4 CASSPTSAEQFF
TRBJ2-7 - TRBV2 CASTQYEQYF
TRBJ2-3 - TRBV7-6 CASSLVAGATDTQYF
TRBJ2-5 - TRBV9 CASSVDGDRVETQYF
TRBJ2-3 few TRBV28 CASSLTDTQYF
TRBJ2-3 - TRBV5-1 CASSRTGGEPDTQYF
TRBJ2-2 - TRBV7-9 CASRPTGGNTGELFF
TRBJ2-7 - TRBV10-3 CAISRDRGSEQYF
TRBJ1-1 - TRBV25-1 CASSHRGEAFF
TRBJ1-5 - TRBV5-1 CASSLAGVGNQPQHF
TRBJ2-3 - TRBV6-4 CASRRGQDTDTQYF
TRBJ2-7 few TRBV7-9 CASSLGQGASEQYF
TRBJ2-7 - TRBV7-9 CASSLSSAGGYEQYF
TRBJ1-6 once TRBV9 CASSGGTGNSPLHF
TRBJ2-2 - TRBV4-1 CASSPPGAGELFF
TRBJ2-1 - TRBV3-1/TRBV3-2 CASSQKGGGYNEQFF
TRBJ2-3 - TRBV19 CASSISYTDTQYF
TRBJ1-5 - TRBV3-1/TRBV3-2 CASSPGGKKVQPQHF
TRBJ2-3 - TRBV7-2 CASSLLAGPTDTQYF
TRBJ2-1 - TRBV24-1 CATSDFGGKEYNEQFF
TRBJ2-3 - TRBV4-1 CASSSGLPAGDTDTQYF
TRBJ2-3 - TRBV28 CASRPSGSGIVPSTDTQYF
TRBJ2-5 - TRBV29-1 CSVASGRWETQYF
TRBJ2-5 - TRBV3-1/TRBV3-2 CASSQKAGGGETQYF
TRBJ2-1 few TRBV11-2 CASSSSSYNEQFF
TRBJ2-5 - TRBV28 CASSQGIRTAGTSQETQYF
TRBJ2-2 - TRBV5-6 CASSSRWGQGSSYGGELFF
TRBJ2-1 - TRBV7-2 CASSLGPSGGPNEQFF
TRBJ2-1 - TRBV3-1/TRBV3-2 CASSQRGQGANFF
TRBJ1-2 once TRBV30 CAWSPRDRGIGAYGYTF
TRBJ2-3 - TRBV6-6 CASSYSGLSTDTQYF
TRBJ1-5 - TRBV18 CASSPDRENQPQHF
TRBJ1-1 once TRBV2 CASRDRMTGGGIEAFF
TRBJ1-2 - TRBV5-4 CASSGLRTGSWGYTF
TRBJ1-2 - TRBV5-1 CASSPGGGTVANYGYTF
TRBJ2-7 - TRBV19 CASSTPIGRSSYEQYF